The clone carrying this T cell receptor beta chain was observed a single time. A read error may be the cause here, since a much bigger clone is one base away. This entry belongs to a study of molecular identifiers for immune sequencing clone quantification. Using its own MiXCR run on the PCR reads, TCRdb lists one record per CDR3 protein. The top ten hold over 0.7% of the sample, which has roughly 320,000 distinct CDR3 sequences, about a fifth seen once. Germline-derived CDR1 and CDR2 are SEHNR and FQNEAQ (reference sequence). The CDR3 totals 15 residues. Sequencing was performed on naive CD8+ T cells from blood, with Jurkat cell RNA spiked in. As for subset: FACS-sorted CD8+CD4-CCR7+CD45RA+ naive T cells. The receptor's source is a human donor in good health. Some libraries in this study had Jurkat cell RNA spiked in. The chain carries TRBV7-9 and TRBJ2-6; D not resolved. Here the CDR3 reads CANSSFNSGANVLTF. Written as DNA, the CDR3 is TGTGCCAACAGCTCCTTTAACTCTGGGGCCAACGTCCTGACTTTC.